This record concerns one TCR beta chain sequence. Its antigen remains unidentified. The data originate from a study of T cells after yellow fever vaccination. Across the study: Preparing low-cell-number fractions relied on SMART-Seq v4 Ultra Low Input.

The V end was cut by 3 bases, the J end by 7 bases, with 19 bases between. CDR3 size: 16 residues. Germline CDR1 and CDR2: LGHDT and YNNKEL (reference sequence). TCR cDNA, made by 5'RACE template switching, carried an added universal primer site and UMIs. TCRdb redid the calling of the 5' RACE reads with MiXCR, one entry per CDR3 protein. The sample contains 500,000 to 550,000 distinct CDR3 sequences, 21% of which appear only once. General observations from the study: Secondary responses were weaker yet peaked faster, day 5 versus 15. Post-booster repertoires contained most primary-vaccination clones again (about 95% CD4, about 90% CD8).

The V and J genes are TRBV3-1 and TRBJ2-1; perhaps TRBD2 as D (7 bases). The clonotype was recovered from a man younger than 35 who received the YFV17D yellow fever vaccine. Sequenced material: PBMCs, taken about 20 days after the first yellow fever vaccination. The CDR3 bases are TGTGCCAGCAGCCATCCGGGTAGGGGGGGACTGAATGAGCAGTTCTTC. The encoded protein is CASSHPGRGGLNEQFF.